This is a list of T cell receptor beta chains from one sample in a study of PD-1 blockade in mismatch repair-deficient tumors. Data came from immunoSEQ multiplex PCR; TCRdb stores just in-frame clones and leaves some out. The table has more than 95,000 clones, 86% seen once; the top ten hold about 13%. The sample consisted of peripheral blood, taken 44 weeks after starting pembrolizumab. All receptors come from an adult with mismatch repair-deficient cancer. Each CDR3 is given with its conserved first and last residue. A D gene is named only where the DNA matches it firmly. Only part of the rows carry a size: once, few, many, or a class if the clone is expanded.

>NA|TRBJ2-4|NA|TRBV4-3
TGCGCCAGCAGCCAAGAAGCTGCCTTGGGGGACATTCAGTACTTC
CASSQEAALGDIQYF
>NA|TRBJ2-1|NA|TRBV19
TGTGCCAGTAGTATACGGCTCAACTCCTACAATGAGCAGTTCTTC
CASSIRLNSYNEQFF
>NA|TRBJ1-5|few|TRBV27
TGTGCCAGCAGTTTTGGGGGGGATCAGCCCCAGCATTTT
CASSFGGDQPQHF
>NA|TRBJ2-7|NA|TRBV27
TGTGCCAGCAGTTTAGAGGGGCCCCCCTACGAGCAGTACTTC
CASSLEGPPYEQYF
>NA|TRBJ2-1|NA|TRBV27
TGTGCCAGCAGTATACTAGGGCCTTCCTACAATGAGCAGTTCTTC
CASSILGPSYNEQFF
>TRBD2|TRBJ2-3|NA|TRBV2
TGTGCCAGCACGGCGGGGGGGGATACGCAGTATTTT
CASTAGGDTQYF
>NA|TRBJ2-1|NA|TRBV5-1
TGCGCCAGCAGCCAAACCTGGAATGAGCAGTTCTTC
CASSQTWNEQFF
>NA|TRBJ2-5|NA|TRBV11-2
TGTGCCAGCAGCTTAGTCCGACATCAAGAGACCCAGTACTTC
CASSLVRHQETQYF
>NA|TRBJ2-1|NA|TRBV19
TGTGCCAGTAGTATAACTAACGGGAATTACAATGAGCAGTTCTTC
CASSITNGNYNEQFF
>NA|TRBJ1-1|once|TRBV6-5
TGTGCCAGCAGTTACGGAGCAGGGAACACTGAAGCTTTCTTT
CASSYGAGNTEAFF
>TRBD2|TRBJ2-1|NA|TRBV10-3
TGTGCCACGAATCCGTCCGGGACTAGCGGGAAAAATGAGCAGTTCTTC
CATNPSGTSGKNEQFF